This TCR beta chain was documented in a study of cytomegalovirus exposure and HLA in healthy donors. Study-level background: Approximately 85 million unique TCRs from HLA-typed donors were held in an early release of data.

Samples came from healthy bone marrow donors. Notes on this clone: Its antigen is still unknown.

Broader study findings: Accurate prediction of HLA-A and HLA-B alleles (for most subjects) was reportedly achieved from TCR beta sequences.

CDR3 size: 18 residues. The V gene end was trimmed by 6 bases and the J gene end by 1 base; junction bases not matched to a gene: 13. CDR1 PRHDT and CDR2 FYEKMQ come from the germline V gene (reference sequence). The PCR ran on 60 Vbeta and 13 Jbeta primers. As originally analysed: Counted up in a later analysis, unique TCR beta chains came to some 80 million, with around 12 million shared. Profiling relied on immunoSEQ multiplex PCR, and the TCRdb table lists in-frame clones only, not all of them. V, J and clone size are those of that table, while D and trimming were read from the DNA. The table lists 150,000 to 200,000 clones, roughly 83% of them singletons.

Sequenced input: PBMCs. The clonotype comes from a man aged 25-40 years in good health and CMV-seronegative. The chain joins TRBV13 to TRBJ2-3, with TRBD1 matching over 10 bases. The CDR3 bases are TGTGCCAGCAGGACAGGGGGCGTAATAGAGTTGGGCACAGATACGCAGTATTTT. Translating gives CASRTGGVIELGTDTQYF.